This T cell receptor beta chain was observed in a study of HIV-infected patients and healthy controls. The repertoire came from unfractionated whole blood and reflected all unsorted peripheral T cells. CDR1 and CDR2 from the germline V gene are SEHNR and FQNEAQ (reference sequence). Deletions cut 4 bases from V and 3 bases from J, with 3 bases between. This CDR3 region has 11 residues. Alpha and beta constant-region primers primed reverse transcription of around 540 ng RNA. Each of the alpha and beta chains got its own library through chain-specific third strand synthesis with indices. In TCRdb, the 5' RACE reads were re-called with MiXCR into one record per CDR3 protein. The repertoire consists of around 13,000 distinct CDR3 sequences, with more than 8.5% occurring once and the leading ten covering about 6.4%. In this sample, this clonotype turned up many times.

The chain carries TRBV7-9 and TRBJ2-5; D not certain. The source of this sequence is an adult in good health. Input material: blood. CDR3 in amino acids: CASSWEETQYF. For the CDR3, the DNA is TGTGCCAGCAGCTGGGAAGAGACCCAGTACTTC.